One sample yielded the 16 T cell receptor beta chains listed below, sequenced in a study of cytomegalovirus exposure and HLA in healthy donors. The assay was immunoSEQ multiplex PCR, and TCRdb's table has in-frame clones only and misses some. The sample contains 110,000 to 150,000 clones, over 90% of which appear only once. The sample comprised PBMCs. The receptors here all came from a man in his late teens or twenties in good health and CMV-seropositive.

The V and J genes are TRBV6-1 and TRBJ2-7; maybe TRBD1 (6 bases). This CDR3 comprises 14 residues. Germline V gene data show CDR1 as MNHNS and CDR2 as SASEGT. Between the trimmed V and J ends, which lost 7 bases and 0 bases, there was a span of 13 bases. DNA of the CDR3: TGTGCCAGCACCACCGGACAGATCTCCTACGAGCAGTACTTC. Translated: CASTTGQISYEQYF.

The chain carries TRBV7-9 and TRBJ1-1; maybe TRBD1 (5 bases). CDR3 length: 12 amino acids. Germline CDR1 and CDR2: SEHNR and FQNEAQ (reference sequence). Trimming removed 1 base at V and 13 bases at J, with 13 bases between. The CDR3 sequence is CASSLDRTEDFF. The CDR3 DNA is TGTGCCAGCAGCTTAGACAGGACCGAGGATTTCTTT.

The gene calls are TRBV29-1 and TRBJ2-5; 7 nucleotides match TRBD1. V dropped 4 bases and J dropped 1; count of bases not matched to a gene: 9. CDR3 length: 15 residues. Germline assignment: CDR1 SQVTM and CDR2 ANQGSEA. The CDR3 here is CSVVTRDSLQETQYF. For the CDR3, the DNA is TGCAGCGTTGTAACCCGGGACAGTCTCCAAGAGACCCAGTACTTC.

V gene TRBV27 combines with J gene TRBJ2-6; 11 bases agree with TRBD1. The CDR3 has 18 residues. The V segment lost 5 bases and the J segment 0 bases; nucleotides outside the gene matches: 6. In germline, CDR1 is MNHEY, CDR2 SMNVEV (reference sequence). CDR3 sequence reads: CASSRTGGLLSGANVLTF. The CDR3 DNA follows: TGTGCCAGCAGTCGGACAGGGGGCCTTCTCTCTGGGGCCAACGTCCTGACTTTC.

CDR3 bases: TGTGCCAGCAGCCAAGATTTGTTATTAGCGGCGGAGACCCAGTACTTC. It is translated as CASSQDLLLAAETQYF. The chain combines TRBV14 with TRBJ2-5; perhaps TRBD2 as D (6 bases). Trimming took 0 bases from V and 5 from J, leaving 16 bases between them. Germline CDR1 is SGHDN and CDR2 is FVKESK. This CDR3 spans 16 amino acids.

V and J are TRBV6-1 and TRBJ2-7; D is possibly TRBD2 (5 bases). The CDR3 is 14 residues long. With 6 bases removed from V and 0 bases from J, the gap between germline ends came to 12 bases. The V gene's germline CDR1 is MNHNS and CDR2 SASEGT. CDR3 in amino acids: CASRAPGSSYEQYF. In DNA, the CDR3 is TGTGCCAGCAGGGCCCCGGGGAGCTCCTACGAGCAGTACTTC.

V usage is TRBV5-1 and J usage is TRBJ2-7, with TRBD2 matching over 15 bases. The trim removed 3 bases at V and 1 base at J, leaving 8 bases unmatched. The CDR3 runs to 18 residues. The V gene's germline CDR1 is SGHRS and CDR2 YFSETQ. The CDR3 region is CASSSYSGTSGGSYEQYF. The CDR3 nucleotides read TGCGCCAGCAGCTCATACTCCGGGACTAGCGGGGGGTCCTACGAGCAGTACTTC.

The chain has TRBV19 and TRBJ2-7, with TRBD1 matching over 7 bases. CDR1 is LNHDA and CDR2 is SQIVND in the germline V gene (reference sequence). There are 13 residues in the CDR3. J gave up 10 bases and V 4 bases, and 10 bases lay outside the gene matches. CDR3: CASSTPPDRQQYF. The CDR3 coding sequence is TGTGCCAGTAGTACCCCACCGGACAGGCAACAGTACTTC.

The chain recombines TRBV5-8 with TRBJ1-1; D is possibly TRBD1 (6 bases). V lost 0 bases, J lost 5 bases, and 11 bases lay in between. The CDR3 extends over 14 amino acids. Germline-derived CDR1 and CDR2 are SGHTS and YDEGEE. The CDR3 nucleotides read TGTGCCAGCAGCTTGGCAGGGGTGTATACTGAAGCTTTCTTT. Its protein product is CASSLAGVYTEAFF.

DNA for the CDR3: TGTGCCAGCAGTTTACGTGCAGGGAACTCTGGGGCCAACGTCCTGACTTTC. This codes for CASSLRAGNSGANVLTF. This chain joins TRBV28 and TRBJ2-6; tentatively, D is TRBD1 (5 bases). Germline V gives CDR1 MDHEN, CDR2 SYDVKM. V was shortened by 2 bases and J by 0 bases, with 11 bases between the two germline ends. There are 17 residues in the CDR3.

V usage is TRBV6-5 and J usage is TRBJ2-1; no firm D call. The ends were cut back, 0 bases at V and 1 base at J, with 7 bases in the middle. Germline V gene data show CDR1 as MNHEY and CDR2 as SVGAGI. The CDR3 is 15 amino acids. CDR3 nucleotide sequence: TGTGCCAGCAGTTACTCCCTGGCTTCCTACAATGAGCAGTTCTTC. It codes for CASSYSLASYNEQFF.

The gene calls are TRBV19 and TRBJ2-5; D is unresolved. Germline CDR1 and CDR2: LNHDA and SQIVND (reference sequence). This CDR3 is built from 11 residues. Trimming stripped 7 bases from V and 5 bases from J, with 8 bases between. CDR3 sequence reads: CASTAGETQYF. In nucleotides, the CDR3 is TGTGCCAGTACGGCAGGCGAGACCCAGTACTTC.

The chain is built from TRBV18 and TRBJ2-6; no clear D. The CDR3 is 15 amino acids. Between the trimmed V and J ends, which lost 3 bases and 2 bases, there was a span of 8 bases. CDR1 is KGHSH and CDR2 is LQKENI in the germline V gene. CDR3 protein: CASSPMSAGANVLTF. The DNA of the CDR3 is TGTGCCAGCTCACCGATGAGCGCTGGGGCCAACGTCCTGACTTTC.

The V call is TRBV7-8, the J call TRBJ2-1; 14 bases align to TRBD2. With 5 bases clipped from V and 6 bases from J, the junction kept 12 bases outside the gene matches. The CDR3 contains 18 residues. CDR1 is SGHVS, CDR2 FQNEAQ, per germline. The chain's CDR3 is CASSLGTGTSGRPNEQFF. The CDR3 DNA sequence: TGTGCCAGCAGCCTGGGGACAGGGACTAGCGGGAGACCCAATGAGCAGTTCTTC.

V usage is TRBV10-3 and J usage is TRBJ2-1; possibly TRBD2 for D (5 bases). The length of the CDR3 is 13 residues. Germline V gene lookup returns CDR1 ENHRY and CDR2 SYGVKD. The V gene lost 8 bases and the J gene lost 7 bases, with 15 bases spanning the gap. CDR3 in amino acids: CAILAPPRNEQFF. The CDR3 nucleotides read TGTGCCATCCTAGCCCCCCCAAGGAATGAGCAGTTCTTC.

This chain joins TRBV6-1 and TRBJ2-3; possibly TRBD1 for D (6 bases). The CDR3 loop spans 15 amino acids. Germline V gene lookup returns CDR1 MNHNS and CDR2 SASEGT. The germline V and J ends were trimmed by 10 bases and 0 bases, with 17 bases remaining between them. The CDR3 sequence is CATTGKGVSTDTQYF. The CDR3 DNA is TGTGCCACAACAGGGAAGGGGGTTAGCACAGATACGCAGTATTTT.